What follows are 4 T cell receptor beta chains derived from one specimen sequenced in a study of beta chain features in type 1 diabetes. Since all of the isolated RNA was reverse transcribed, expressed TCRB transcripts were what got sequenced. Sequencing used immunoSEQ multiplex PCR; TCRdb keeps in-frame clones, though not all of them. The data hold 860,000 or so clones, with 15% to 20% observed a single time. The sample was naive CD4+ T cells from blood. Every receptor here comes from a woman under 30 in good health.

The chain employs TRBV10-3 and TRBJ2-1; 7 nucleotides align to TRBD2. The CDR3 has 15 amino acids. The V segment lost 7 bases and the J segment 3 bases; nucleotides outside the gene matches: 9. The V gene's germline CDR1 is ENHRY and CDR2 SYGVKD. The chain's CDR3 is CAIKGLASGYNEQFF. CDR3 bases: TGTGCCATCAAGGGTTTGGCTAGCGGCTACAATGAGCAGTTCTTC.

This clone was found a few times. The chain combines TRBV6-6 with TRBJ1-4; TRBD1 is a possible D gene (5 bases). V was pared by 7 bases and J by 4 bases, with 10 bases between. This CDR3 has 13 residues. Germline CDR1 is MNHNY and CDR2 is SVGAGI (reference sequence). The CDR3 sequence is CASTVGRNEKLFF. The CDR3 coding sequence is TGTGCCAGCACGGTGGGGCGTAATGAAAAACTGTTTTTT.

This clone showed up just a few times. V gene TRBV14 combines with J gene TRBJ2-1; D gene unclear. The CDR3 contains 14 residues. Trimming left V 1 base short and J 9 bases short, with 13 bases between. Germline V gives CDR1 SGHDN, CDR2 FVKESK. CDR3 DNA: TGTGCCAGCAGCCAAGTACTCCTAGTAGGTGAGCAGTTCTTC. Translation gives CASSQVLLVGEQFF. Drawing the rest from reference TRBV14 and TRBJ2-1, the complete variable domain is EAGVTQFPSHSVIEKGQTVTLRCDPISGHDNLYWYRRVMGKEIKFLLHFVKESKQDESGMPNNRFLAERTGGTYSTLKVQPAELEDSGVYFCASSQVLLVGEQFFGPGTRLTVL.

CDR3 in amino acids: CASSPTIAGQQTEAFF. CDR3 DNA: TGTGCCAGCTCACCGACAATCGCGGGACAGCAGACTGAAGCTTTCTTT. V and J are TRBV18 and TRBJ1-1; 7 bases match TRBD1. The CDR3 has 16 residues. The trim removed 3 bases at V and 5 bases at J, leaving 12 bases unmatched. Per germline, CDR1 KGHSH and CDR2 LQKENI.